This TCR beta chain was identified in a study of T cells after yellow fever vaccination. Study in general: SMART-Seq v4 Ultra Low Input handled preparation of low-cell-number fractions. General study findings and limits: The study re-detected most primary-vaccination clones after the booster (nearly 97% CD4, roughly 85% CD8). In FACS-sorted repertoires, abundant clonotypes from the bulk population could appear as contaminants.

For this clonotype: Its antigen remains unidentified.

The CDR3 spans 16 residues. The V gene's germline CDR1 is SGDLS and CDR2 YYNGEE. Trimming took off 4 bases at V and 0 bases at J, with 11 bases between the two ends. The study made its TCR cDNA through 5'RACE template switching. That step introduced a universal primer site along with UMIs. TCRdb reprocessed the 5' RACE reads via MiXCR and lists one record per CDR3 protein. The repertoire includes some 160,000 distinct CDR3 sequences, around 9% of them detected once, and around 40% sits in the top ten. The chain carries TRBV9 and TRBJ2-6, with D maybe TRBD2 (5 bases). The clonotype originates from a man in his late teens or twenties who received the YFV17D yellow fever vaccine. Source: CD8+ T cells sorted from PBMCs, taken 45 days after the yellow fever booster vaccination. CDR3 coding DNA: TGTGCCAGCAGCCCCGGTACTAGCTCTGGGGCCAACGTCCTGACTTTC. Translated, it gives CASSPGTSSGANVLTF.